In this sample, the clone carrying this T cell receptor beta chain turned up once. Everyone who took part was roughly 18 to 89 years old, and they came from 24 US areas. In assigning cohorts, the study relied on participant-reported clinical history. Recovered Cohort 3 donors showed two negative PCRs, clearance, or symptom resolution. The protocol was immunoSEQ multiplex PCR, while the TCRdb copy is restricted to in-frame clones and leaves out a portion. The sample consists of 150,000 to 200,000 clones, around 73% of them appearing once. This sample was taken from a study of blood T cell repertoires in COVID-19. This sequence originates from a woman aged 45-65 years who had recovered from COVID-19. Sequencing used PBMCs or T cells enriched from blood (not recorded which).

CDR3 sequence reads: CASSLAPGSYNEQFF. CDR3 nucleotides: TGTGCCAGCAGCTTAGCGCCCGGCTCCTACAATGAGCAGTTCTTC. V usage is TRBV7-2 and J usage is TRBJ2-1; unclear D gene. Germline V lookup: CDR1 SGHTA, CDR2 FQGNSA. The CDR3 runs 15 residues. Trimming took off 0 bases at V and 0 bases at J, with 6 bases between the two ends.